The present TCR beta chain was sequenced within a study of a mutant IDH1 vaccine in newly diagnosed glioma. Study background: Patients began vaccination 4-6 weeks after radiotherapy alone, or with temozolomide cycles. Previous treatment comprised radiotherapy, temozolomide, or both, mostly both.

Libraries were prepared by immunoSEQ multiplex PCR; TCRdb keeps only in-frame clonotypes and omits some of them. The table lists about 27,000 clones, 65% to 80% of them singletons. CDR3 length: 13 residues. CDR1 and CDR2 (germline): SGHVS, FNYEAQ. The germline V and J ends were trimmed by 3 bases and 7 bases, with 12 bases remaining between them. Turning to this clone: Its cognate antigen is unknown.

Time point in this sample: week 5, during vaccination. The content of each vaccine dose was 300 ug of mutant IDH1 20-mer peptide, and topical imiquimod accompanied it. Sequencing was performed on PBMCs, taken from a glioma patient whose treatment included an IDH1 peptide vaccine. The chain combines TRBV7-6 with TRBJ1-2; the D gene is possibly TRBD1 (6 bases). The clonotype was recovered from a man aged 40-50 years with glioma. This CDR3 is CASSFGAGVGYTF. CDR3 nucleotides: TGTGCCAGCAGCTTTGGGGCAGGGGTTGGCTACACCTTC.